This T cell receptor beta chain was obtained from a study of blood T cell repertoires in COVID-19. Germline V gene lookup returns CDR1 SGHTA and CDR2 FQGNSA. V lost 8 bases to trimming and J lost 0 bases, with 10 bases between them. There are 13 residues in the CDR3. Generated by immunoSEQ multiplex PCR, the TCRdb table keeps only in-frame clones and is missing some. Among some 270,000 clones listed, 85% were seen once. J is TRBJ1-1 and V is TRBV7-2, with D tentatively TRBD1 (6 bases). The sequence was obtained from a woman aged 45-59 years with acute COVID-19. The specimen was PBMCs or T cells enriched from blood (not recorded which). Here the CDR3 DNA reads TGTGCCAGCTCTACAGGGTTGAACACTGAAGCTTTCTTT. Its translation: CASSTGLNTEAFF.